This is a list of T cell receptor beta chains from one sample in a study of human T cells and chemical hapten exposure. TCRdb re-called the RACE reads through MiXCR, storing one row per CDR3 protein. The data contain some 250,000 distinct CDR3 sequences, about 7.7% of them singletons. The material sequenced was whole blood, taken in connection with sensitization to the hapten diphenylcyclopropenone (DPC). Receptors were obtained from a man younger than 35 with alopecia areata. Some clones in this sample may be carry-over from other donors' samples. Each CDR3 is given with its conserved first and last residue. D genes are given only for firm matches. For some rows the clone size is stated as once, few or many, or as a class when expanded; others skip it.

CDR3: CASSLVEGYTF; DNA: TGTGCCAGCAGCTTGGTAGAGGGCTACACCTTC; V: TRBV5-6; D: .; J: TRBJ1-2; size: .
CDR3: CAISVPTGELFF; DNA: TGTGCCATCAGTGTGCCCACCGGGGAGCTGTTTTTT; V: TRBV10-3; D: .; J: TRBJ2-2; size: .
CDR3: CASSLAGVKTQYF; DNA: TGTGCCAGCAGTTTAGCAGGGGTGAAGACCCAGTACTTC; V: TRBV12-3/TRBV12-4; D: .; J: TRBJ2-5; size: few
CDR3: CASSVEGRKNTEAFF; DNA: TGTGCCAGCAGCGTAGAGGGCAGAAAGAACACTGAAGCTTTCTTT; V: TRBV9; D: .; J: TRBJ1-1; size: .
CDR3: CASSYLEDSNEKLFF; DNA: TGTGCCAGCAGTTACTTGGAGGACTCTAATGAAAAACTGTTTTTT; V: TRBV6-5; D: .; J: TRBJ1-4; size: few
CDR3: CASGLWTEPGELFF; DNA: TGTGCTAGTGGTCTATGGACAGAACCCGGGGAGCTGTTTTTT; V: TRBV12-5; D: .; J: TRBJ2-2; size: .
CDR3: CASSGTPGRSYGYTF; DNA: TGTGCCAGCAGCGGGACTCCCGGACGGAGCTATGGCTACACCTTC; V: TRBV5-5; D: .; J: TRBJ1-2; size: .
CDR3: CASSRRGRAEKLFF; DNA: TGTGCCAGCAGCCGAAGGGGGCGGGCTGAAAAACTGTTTTTT; V: TRBV14; D: TRBD1; J: TRBJ1-4; size: few
CDR3: CARRTTLGVEAFF; DNA: TGTGCCAGGAGAACAACACTAGGGGTCGAAGCTTTCTTT; V: TRBV2; D: .; J: TRBJ1-1; size: .
CDR3: CASSYSGTSAEKLFF; DNA: TGTGCCAGCAGTTACTCGGGGACCTCTGCTGAAAAACTGTTTTTT; V: TRBV6-5; D: .; J: TRBJ1-4; size: .
CDR3: CASSREYSSEQYF; DNA: TGCGCCAGCAGCCGGGAGTATTCATCCGAGCAGTACTTC; V: TRBV4-3; D: .; J: TRBJ2-7; size: few
CDR3: CASSPGTGKGYTF; DNA: TGTGCCAGCAGTCCCGGGACAGGGAAGGGCTACACCTTC; V: TRBV6-1; D: TRBD1; J: TRBJ1-2; size: few
CDR3: CASSARLGDYEAFF; DNA: TGTGCCAGCAGCGCTCGACTTGGGGATTATGAAGCTTTCTTT; V: TRBV13; D: .; J: TRBJ1-1; size: .